The clone carrying this TCR beta chain was picked up many times. Its antigen is still unknown. These data originate in a study of T cells after yellow fever vaccination. Study information: Researchers used SMART-Seq v4 Ultra Low Input to prepare fractions that had low cell numbers. Study results and limitations: Within FACS-sorted repertoires, abundant clonotypes contaminating from the bulk population could be present.

From the 5' RACE reads, TCRdb called clonotypes with MiXCR, one entry per CDR3 protein. The data show some 600,000 distinct CDR3 sequences, with 17% seen just once and roughly 17% held by the top ten. The source is a man aged 18 to 30 who received the YFV17D yellow fever vaccine. Sequencing was performed on PBMCs, taken roughly 5 days after the first yellow fever vaccination.

Here the CDR3 reads CASSLEGQNNSPLHF. The DNA for the CDR3 is TGTGCCAGCAGCTTAGAAGGACAGAATAATTCACCCCTCCACTTT. The chain is built from TRBV7-2 and TRBJ1-6; the D gene is possibly TRBD1 (6 bases). V was cut by 1 base and J by 5 bases, with 9 bases left in between. The V gene's germline CDR1 is SGHTA and CDR2 FQGNSA. CDR3 length equals 15 residues.